This TCR beta chain was captured by sequencing in a study of blood T cell repertoires in COVID-19. The overall study: Sample material is recorded as cDNA or gDNA derived from T cells, B-cell-depleted T cells, or PBMCs.

Repertoires were generated with immunoSEQ multiplex PCR, while TCRdb's copy carries only in-frame clones and drops some. Of 80,000 or so clones in the sample, 80% were seen once. The ends lost 10 bases at V and 5 bases at J; junction bases unmatched: 13. The CDR3 is made up of 14 amino acids. Germline V lookup: CDR1 SGHNT, CDR2 YYREEE (reference sequence). The sample holds a few counts of this clone. The chain employs TRBV5-4 and TRBJ1-1; 8 bases align to TRBD1. The sequence derives from a woman between 70 and 85 years old with acute or convalescent COVID-19. Sequencing was done on a sample of peripheral blood. In nucleotides, the CDR3 is TGTGCCTGGACAGAACAGGGGGTGAGGACTGAAGCTTTCTTT. Translating it yields CAWTEQGVRTEAFF. Full variable domain (missing parts from reference TRBV5-4 and TRBJ1-1): ETGVTQSPTHLIKTRGQQVTLRCSSQSGHNTVSWYQQALGQGPQFIFQYYREEENGRGNFPPRFSGLQFPNYSSELNVNALELDDSALYLCAWTEQGVRTEAFFGQGTRLTVV.